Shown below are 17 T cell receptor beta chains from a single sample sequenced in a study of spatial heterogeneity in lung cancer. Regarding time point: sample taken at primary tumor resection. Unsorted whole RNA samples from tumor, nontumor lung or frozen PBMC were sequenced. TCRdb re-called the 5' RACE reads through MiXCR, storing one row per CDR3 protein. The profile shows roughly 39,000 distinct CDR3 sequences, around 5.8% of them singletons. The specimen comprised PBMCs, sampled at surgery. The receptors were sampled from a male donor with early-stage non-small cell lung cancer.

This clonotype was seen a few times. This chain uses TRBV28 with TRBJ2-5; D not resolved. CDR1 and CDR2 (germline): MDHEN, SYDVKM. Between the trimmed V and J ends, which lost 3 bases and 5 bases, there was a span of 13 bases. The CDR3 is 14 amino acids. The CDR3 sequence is CASSLSAEIETQYF. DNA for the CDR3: TGTGCCAGCAGTTTGTCGGCGGAAATCGAGACCCAGTACTTC.

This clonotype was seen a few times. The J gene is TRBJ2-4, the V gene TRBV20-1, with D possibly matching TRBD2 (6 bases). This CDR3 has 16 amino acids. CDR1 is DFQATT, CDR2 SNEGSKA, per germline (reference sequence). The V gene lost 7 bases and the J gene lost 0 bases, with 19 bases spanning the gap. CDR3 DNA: TGCAGTGTACGGAGGGGTCACCGTCTAGCCAAAAACATTCAGTACTTC. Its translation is CSVRRGHRLAKNIQYF.

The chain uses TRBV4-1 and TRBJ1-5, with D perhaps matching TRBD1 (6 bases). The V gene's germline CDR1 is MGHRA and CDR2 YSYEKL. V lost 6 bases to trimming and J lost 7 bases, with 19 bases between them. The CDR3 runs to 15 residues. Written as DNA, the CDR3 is TGCGCCAGCAGACAATACCGCTCGGGGGGCCAGCCCCAGCATTTT. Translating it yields CASRQYRSGGQPQHF.

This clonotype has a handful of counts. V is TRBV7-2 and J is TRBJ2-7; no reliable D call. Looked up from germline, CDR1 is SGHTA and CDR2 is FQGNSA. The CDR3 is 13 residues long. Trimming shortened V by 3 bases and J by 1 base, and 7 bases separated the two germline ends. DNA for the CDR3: TGTGCCAGCAGCTTTAGGGATTCCTACGAGCAGTACTTC. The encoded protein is CASSFRDSYEQYF.

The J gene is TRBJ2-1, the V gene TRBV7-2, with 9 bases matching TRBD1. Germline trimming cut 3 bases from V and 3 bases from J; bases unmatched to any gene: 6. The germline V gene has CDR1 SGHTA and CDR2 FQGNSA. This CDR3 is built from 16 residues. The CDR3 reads CASSFQGTGLYNEQFF. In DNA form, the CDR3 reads TGTGCCAGCAGCTTTCAAGGGACAGGGCTCTACAATGAGCAGTTCTTC.

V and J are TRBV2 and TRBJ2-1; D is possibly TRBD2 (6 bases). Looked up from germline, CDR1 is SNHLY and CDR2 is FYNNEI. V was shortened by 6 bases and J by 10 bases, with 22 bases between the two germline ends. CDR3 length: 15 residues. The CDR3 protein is CASRNPSGFGLEQFF. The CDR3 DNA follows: TGTGCCAGCAGGAACCCCAGCGGGTTTGGTTTAGAGCAGTTCTTC.

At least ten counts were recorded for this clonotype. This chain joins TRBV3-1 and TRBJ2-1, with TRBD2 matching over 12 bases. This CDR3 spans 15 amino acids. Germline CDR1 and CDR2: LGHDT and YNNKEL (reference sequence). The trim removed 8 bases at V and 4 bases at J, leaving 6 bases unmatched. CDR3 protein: CASETSGGPYNEQFF. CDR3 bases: TGTGCCAGCGAAACTAGCGGGGGGCCGTACAATGAGCAGTTCTTC.

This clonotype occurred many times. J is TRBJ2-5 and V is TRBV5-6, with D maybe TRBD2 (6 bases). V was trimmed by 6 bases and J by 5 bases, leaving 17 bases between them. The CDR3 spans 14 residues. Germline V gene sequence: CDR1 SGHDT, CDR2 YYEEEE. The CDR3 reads CASNRRGGPETQYF. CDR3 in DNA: TGTGCCAGCAACCGGCGGGGCGGTCCGGAGACCCAGTACTTC.

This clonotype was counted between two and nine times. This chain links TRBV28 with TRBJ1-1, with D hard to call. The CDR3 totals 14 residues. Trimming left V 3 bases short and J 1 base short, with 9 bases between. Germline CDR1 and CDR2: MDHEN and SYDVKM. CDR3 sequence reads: CASSFRSRNTEAFF. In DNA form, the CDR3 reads TGTGCCAGCAGTTTTCGGAGCAGGAACACTGAAGCTTTCTTT.

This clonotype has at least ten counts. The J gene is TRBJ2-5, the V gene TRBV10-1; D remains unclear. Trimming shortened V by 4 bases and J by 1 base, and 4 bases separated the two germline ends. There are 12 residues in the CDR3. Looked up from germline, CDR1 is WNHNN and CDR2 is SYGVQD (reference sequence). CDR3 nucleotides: TGCGCCAGCAGTGGCCCCCAAGAGACCCAGTACTTC. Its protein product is CASSGPQETQYF.

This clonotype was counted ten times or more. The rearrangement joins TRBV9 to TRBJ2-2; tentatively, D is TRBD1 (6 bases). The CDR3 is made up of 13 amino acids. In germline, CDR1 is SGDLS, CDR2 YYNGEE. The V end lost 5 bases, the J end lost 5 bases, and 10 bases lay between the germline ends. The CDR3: CASRPRGTGELFF. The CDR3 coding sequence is TGTGCCAGCAGGCCCAGGGGAACCGGGGAGCTGTTTTTT.

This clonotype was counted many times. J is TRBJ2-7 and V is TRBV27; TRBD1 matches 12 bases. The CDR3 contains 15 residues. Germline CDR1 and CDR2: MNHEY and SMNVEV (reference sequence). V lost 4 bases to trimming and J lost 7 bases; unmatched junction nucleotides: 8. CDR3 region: CASSSPGQGAGEQYF. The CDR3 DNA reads TGTGCCAGCAGTTCGCCGGGACAGGGGGCAGGGGAGCAGTACTTC.

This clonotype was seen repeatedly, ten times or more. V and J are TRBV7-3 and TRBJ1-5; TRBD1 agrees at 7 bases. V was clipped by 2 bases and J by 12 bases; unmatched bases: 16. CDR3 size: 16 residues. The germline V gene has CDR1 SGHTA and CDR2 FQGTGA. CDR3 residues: CASSLGPDRANFGQHF. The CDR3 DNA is TGTGCCAGCAGCTTAGGCCCTGACAGGGCCAATTTTGGCCAGCATTTT.

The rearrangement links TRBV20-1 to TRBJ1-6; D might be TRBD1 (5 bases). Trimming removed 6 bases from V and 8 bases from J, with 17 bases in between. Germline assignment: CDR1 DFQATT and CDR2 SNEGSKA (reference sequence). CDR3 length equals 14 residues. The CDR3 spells CSAKDGTDHSPLHF. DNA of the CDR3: TGCAGTGCCAAAGATGGGACCGACCATTCACCCCTCCACTTT.

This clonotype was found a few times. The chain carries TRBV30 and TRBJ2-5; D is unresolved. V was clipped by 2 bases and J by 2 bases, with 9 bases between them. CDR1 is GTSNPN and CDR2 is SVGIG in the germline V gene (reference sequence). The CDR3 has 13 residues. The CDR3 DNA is TGTGCCTGGAGTTCATATCGTCAAGAGACCCAGTACTTC. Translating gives CAWSSYRQETQYF.

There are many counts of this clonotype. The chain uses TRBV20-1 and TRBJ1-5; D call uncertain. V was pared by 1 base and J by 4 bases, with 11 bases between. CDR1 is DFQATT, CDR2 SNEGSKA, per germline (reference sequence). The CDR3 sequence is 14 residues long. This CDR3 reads CSARVLNRNQPQHF. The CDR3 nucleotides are TGCAGTGCTAGAGTGTTGAACAGAAATCAGCCCCAGCATTTT.

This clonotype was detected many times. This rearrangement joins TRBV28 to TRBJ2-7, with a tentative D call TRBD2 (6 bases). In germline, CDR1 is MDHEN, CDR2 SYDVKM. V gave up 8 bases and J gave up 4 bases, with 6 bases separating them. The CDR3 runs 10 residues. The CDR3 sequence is CASGGYEQYF. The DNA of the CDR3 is TGTGCCAGCGGGGGGTACGAGCAGTACTTC.